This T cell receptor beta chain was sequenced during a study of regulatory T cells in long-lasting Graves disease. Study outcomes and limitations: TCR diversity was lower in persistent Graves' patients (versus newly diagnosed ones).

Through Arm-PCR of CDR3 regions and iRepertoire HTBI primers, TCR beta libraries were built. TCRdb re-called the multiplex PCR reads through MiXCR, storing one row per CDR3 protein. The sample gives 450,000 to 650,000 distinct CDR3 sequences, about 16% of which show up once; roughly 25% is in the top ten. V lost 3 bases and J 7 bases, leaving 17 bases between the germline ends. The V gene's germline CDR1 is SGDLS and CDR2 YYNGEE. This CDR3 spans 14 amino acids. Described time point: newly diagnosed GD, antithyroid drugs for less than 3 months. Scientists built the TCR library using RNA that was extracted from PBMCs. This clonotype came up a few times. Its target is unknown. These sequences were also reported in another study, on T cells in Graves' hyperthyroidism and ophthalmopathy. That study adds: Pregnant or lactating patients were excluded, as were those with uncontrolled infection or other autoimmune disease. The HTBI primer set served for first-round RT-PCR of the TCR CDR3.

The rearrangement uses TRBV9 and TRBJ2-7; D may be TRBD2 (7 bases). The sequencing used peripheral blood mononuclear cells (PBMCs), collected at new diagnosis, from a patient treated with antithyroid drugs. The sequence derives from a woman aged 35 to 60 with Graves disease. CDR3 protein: CASSAGGRWGEQYF. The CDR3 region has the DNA TGTGCCAGCAGCGCCGGGGGGCGTTGGGGTGAGCAGTACTTC.